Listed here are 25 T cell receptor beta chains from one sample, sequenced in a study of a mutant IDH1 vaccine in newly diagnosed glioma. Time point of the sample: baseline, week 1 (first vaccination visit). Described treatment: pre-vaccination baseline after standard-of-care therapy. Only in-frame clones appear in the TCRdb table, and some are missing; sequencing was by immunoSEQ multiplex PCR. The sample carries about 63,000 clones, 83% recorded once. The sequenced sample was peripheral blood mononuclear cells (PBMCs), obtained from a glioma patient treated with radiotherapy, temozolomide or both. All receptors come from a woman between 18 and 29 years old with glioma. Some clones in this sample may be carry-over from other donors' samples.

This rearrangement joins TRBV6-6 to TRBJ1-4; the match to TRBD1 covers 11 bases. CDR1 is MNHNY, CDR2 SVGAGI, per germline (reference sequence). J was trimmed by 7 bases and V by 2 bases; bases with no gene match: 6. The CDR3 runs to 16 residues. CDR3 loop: CASSYRPGTGGEKLFF. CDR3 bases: TGTGCCAGCAGTTACCGCCCCGGGACAGGGGGTGAAAAACTGTTTTTT.

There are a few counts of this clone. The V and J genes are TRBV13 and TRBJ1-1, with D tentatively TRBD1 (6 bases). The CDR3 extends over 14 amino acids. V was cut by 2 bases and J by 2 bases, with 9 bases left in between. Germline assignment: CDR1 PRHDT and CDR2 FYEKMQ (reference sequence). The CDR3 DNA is TGTGCCAGCAGCTTAAAGGGGGAAAACACTGAAGCTTTCTTT. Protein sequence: CASSLKGENTEAFF.

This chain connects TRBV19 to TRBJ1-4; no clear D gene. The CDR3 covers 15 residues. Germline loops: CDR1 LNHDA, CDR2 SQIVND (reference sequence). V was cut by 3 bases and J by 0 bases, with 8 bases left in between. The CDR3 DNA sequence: TGTGCCAGTAGTATCATCAGAGCAACTAATGAAAAACTGTTTTTT. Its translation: CASSIIRATNEKLFF.

The CDR3 nucleotides are TGTGCCAGCAGCTTAGAGTCGGGTTCGGGGCAGCCCCAGCATTTT. Residues: CASSLESGSGQPQHF. This chain joins TRBV7-2 and TRBJ1-5, with no clear D. Germline CDR1 SGHTA, CDR2 FQGNSA. The CDR3 is 15 amino acids. V was clipped by 1 base and J by 7 bases, with 14 bases between them.

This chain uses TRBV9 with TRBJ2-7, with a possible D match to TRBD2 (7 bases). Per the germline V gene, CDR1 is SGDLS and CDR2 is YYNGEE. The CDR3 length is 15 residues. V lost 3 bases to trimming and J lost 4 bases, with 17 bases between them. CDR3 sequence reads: CASSEKGGGRYEQYF. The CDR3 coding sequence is TGTGCCAGCAGCGAGAAAGGGGGGGGGCGGTACGAGCAGTACTTC.

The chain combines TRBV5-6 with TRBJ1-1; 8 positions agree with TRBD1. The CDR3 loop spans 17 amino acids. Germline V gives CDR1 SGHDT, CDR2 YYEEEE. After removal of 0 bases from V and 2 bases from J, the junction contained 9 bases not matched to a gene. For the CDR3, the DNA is TGTGCCAGCAGCTTGGCCTGGACAGGGCCCCAAAACACTGAAGCTTTCTTT. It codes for CASSLAWTGPQNTEAFF.

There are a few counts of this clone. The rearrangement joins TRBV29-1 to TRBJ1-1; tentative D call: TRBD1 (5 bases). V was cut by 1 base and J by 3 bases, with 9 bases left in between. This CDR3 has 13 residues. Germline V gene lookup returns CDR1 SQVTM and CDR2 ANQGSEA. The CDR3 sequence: CSVEGWGDTEAFF. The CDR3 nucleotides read TGCAGCGTTGAAGGATGGGGGGACACTGAAGCTTTCTTT.

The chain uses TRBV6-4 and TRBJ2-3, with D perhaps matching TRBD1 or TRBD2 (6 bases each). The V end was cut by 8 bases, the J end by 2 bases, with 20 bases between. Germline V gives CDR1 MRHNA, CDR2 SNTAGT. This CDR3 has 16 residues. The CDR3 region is CASRGRPPGPTDTQYF. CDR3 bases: TGTGCCAGCCGGGGGCGGCCCCCGGGGCCCACAGATACGCAGTATTTT.

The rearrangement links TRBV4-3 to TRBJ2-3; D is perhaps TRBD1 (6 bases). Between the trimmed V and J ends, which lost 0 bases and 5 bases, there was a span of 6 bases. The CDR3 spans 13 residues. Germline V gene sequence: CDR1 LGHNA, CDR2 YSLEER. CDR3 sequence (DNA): TGCGCCAGCAGCCAAGAACAGGGAGATACGCAGTATTTT. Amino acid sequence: CASSQEQGDTQYF.

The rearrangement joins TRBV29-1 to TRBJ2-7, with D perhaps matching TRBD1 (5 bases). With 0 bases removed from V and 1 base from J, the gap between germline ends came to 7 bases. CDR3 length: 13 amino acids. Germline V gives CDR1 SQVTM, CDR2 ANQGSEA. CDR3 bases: TGCAGCGTTGAAGATACAGGATCCTACGAGCAGTACTTC. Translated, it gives CSVEDTGSYEQYF.

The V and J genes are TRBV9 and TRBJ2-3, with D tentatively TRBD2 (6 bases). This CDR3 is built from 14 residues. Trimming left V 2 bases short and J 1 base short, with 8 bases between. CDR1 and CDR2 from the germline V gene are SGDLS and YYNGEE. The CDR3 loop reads CASSVWGGTDTQYF. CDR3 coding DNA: TGTGCCAGCAGCGTTTGGGGGGGCACAGATACGCAGTATTTT.

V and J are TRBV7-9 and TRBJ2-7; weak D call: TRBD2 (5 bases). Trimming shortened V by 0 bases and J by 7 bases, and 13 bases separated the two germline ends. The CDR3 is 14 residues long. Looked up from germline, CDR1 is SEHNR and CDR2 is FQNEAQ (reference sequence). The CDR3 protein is CASSLAGGSGEQYF. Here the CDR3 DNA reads TGTGCCAGCAGCTTAGCGGGCGGGTCCGGGGAGCAGTACTTC. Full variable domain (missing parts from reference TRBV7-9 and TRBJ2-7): DTGVSQNPRHKITKRGQNVTFRCDPISEHNRLYWYRQTLGQGPEFLTYFQNEAQLEKSRLLSDRFSAERPKGSFSTLEIQRTEQGDSAMYLCASSLAGGSGEQYFGPGTRLTVT.

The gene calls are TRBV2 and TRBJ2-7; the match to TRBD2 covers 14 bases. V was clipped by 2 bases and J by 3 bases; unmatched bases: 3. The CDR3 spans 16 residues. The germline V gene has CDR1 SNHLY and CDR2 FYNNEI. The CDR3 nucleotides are TGTGCCAGCAGTGAATTGGGACTAGCGGGGGACTACGAGCAGTACTTC. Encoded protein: CASSELGLAGDYEQYF.

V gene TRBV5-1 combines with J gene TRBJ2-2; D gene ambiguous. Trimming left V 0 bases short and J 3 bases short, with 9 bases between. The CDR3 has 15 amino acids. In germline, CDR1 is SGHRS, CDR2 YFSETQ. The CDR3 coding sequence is TGCGCCAGCAGCTTGGAGGGTATCCACACCGGGGAGCTGTTTTTT. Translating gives CASSLEGIHTGELFF.

The CDR3 DNA sequence: TGTGCCAGCAGCCAGGCCGGGACAGGGAGCGCGAACACCGGGGAGCTGTTTTTT. Translating gives CASSQAGTGSANTGELFF. V usage is TRBV4-2 and J usage is TRBJ2-2; TRBD1 matches at 9 bases. The germline V gene has CDR1 LGHNA and CDR2 YNFKEQ. This CDR3 comprises 18 residues. V shed 3 bases, J shed 0 bases, and the junction held 8 bases outside the gene matches.

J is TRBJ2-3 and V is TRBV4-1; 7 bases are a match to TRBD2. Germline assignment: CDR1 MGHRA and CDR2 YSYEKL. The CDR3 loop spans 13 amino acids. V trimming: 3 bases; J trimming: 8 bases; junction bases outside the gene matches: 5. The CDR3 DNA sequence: TGCGCCAGCAGCCAGGGGGAGGGCCGTACGCAGTATTTT. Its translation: CASSQGEGRTQYF.

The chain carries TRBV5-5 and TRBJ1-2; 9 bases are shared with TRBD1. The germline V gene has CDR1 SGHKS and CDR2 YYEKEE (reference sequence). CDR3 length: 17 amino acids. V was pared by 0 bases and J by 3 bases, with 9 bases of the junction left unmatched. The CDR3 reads CASSLEWMGQGDYGYTF. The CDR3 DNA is TGTGCCAGCAGCTTGGAATGGATGGGACAGGGCGACTATGGCTACACCTTC.

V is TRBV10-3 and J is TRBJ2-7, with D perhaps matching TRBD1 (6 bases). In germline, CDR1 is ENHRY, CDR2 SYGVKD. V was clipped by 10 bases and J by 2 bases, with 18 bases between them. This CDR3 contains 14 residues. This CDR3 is CATGHGGSPYEQYF. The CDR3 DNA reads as TGTGCCACTGGACATGGGGGCTCCCCCTACGAGCAGTACTTC.

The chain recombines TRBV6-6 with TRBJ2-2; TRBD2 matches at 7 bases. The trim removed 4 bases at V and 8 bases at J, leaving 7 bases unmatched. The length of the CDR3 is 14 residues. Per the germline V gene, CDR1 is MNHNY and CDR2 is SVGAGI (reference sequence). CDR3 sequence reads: CASSSSGGRGELFF. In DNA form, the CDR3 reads TGTGCCAGCAGTTCCTCGGGCGGGAGAGGGGAGCTGTTTTTT.

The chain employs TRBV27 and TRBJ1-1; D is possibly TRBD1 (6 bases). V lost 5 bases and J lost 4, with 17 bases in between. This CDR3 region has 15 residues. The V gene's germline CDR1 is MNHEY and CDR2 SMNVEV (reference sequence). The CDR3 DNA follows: TGTGCCAGCAGTAAATATCTGGACAGCCGCACTGAAGCTTTCTTT. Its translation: CASSKYLDSRTEAFF.

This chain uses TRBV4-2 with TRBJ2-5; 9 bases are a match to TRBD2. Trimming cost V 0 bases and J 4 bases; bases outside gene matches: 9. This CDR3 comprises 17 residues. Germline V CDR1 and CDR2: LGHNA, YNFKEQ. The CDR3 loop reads CASSQEASGTLRETQYF. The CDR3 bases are TGTGCCAGCAGCCAAGAGGCTAGCGGGACCCTAAGAGAGACCCAGTACTTC.

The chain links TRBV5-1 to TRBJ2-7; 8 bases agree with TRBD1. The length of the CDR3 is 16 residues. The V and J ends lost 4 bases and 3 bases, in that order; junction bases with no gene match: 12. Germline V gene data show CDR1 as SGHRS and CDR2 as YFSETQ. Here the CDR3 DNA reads TGCGCCAGCAGCGGACGGCGAGGACAGGGTAGCTACGAGCAGTACTTC. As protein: CASSGRRGQGSYEQYF.

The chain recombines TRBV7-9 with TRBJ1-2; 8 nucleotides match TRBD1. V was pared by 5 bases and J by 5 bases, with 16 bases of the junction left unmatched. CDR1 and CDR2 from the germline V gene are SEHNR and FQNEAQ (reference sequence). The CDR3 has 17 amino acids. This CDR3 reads CASSPTGGTRGTYGYTF. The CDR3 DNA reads TGTGCCAGCAGCCCTACAGGGGGTACACGCGGCACGTATGGCTACACCTTC.

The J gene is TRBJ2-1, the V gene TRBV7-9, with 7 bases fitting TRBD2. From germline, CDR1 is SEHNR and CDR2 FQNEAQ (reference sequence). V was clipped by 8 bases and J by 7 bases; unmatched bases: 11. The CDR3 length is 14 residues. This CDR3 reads CASWELTGGNEQFF. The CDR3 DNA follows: TGTGCCAGCTGGGAACTTACCGGGGGGAATGAGCAGTTCTTC.

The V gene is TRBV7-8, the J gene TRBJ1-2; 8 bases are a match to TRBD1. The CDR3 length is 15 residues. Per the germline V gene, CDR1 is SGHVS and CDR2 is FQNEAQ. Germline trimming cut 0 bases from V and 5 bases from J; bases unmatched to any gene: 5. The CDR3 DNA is TGTGCCAGCAGCTTAGCTCGGACAGGGCAATATGGCTACACCTTC. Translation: CASSLARTGQYGYTF.